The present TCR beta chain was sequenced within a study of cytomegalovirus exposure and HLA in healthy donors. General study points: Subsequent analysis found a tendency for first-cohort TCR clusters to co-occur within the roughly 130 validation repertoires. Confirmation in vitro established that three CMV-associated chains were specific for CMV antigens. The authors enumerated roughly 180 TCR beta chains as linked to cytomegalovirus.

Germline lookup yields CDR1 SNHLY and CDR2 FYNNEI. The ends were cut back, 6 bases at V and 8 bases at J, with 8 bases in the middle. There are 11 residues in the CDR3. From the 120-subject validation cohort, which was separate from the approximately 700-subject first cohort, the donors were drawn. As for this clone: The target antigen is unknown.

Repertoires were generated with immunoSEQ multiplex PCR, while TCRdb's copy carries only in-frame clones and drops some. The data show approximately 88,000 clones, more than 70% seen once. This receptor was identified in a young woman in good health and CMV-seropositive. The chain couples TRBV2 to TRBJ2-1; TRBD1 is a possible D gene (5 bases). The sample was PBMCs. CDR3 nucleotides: TGTGCCAGCAGCCCAGGGTATGAGCAGTTCTTC. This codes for CASSPGYEQFF.